This T cell receptor beta chain comes out of a study of beta chain features in type 1 diabetes. Across the study: Cell yields, age and gender were similar between patients and healthy donors.

CDR3 length: 14 residues. Trimming took 1 base from V and 5 from J; bases not matched to a gene: 5. CDR1 is SGDLS and CDR2 is YYNGEE in the germline V gene. Sorted populations were all over 95% pure. General study results and limits: The naive, central memory and Treg TCRB repertoires showed an apparent similarity that was greater among patients than among healthy donors. Among type 1 diabetes patients, VDJ junctions had fewer insertions and more deletions. Type 1 diabetes patients had moderately but significantly shorter TCRB CDR3s in all four CD4+ subsets.

Isolated RNA was reverse transcribed in full, so expressed TCRB transcripts were sequenced. TCRdb's table, derived via immunoSEQ multiplex PCR, lists solely in-frame clones and lacks some. The sample has a few hundred thousand clones, under 20% seen once; the top ten hold about 0.092%. This clone has just a few counts. Antigen specificity is unknown. This receptor was taken from a man aged 25-45 years with type 1 diabetes. The chain employs TRBV9 and TRBJ1-2; TRBD1 matches at 7 bases. The sample taken for sequencing was naive CD4+ T cells from blood. The CDR3 here is CASSVSGQHYGYTF. The CDR3 region has the DNA TGTGCCAGCAGCGTATCGGGACAGCATTATGGCTACACCTTC.